This paragraph covers one T cell receptor beta chain sequence. This specimen belongs to a study of blood T cells in healthy people across ages. Combining a sample-barcoded 5' primer with a J-beta primer mix, a second PCR ran for about 7 to 11 cycles. In TCRdb, the 5' RACE reads were re-called with MiXCR into one record per CDR3 protein. This sample has about 750,000 distinct CDR3 sequences; 50% to 65% occur once, and the top ten carry under 50%. Germline assignment: CDR1 SEHNR and CDR2 FQNEAQ (reference sequence). The junction had 16 bases not matched to a gene; V was cut back by 5 bases and J by 5 bases. CDR3 size: 17 residues.

This receptor was identified in a man aged 80 or over in good health. Sequenced material: blood. The V and J genes are TRBV7-9 and TRBJ2-5; 8 bases agree with TRBD2. The CDR3 region has the DNA TGTGCCAGCAGCCCTGTGGGGCCAGCGGGAGCGGATGAGACCCAGTACTTC. Translation: CASSPVGPAGADETQYF.